This is a list of T cell receptor beta chains from one sample in a study of chemoradiotherapy in HPV16-positive cancers. Produced via immunoSEQ multiplex PCR; TCRdb's table is partial and in-frame only. The table lists 11,000 or so clones, around 82% of them singletons, with around 2% in the top ten. Specimen collection occurred from a patient who underwent chemoradiotherapy. These TCRs come from a human donor with HPV-associated anogenital cancer. Each CDR3 is given with its conserved first and last residue. A D gene is named only where the DNA matches it firmly. Clone size is given for some rows only: seen once, a few or many times, or a class if the clone is expanded.

j_gene: TRBJ1-1
v_gene: TRBV20-1
abundance: -
d_gene: -
CDR3aa: CSVQKNTEAFF
CDR3nt: TGCAGTGTACAGAAAAACACTGAAGCTTTCTTT

j_gene: TRBJ2-2
v_gene: TRBV4-3
abundance: -
d_gene: -
CDR3aa: CASSQDRLFNGELFF
CDR3nt: TGCGCCAGCAGCCAAGATCGCCTCTTCAACGGGGAGCTGTTTTTT

j_gene: TRBJ1-1
v_gene: TRBV5-5
abundance: -
d_gene: -
CDR3aa: CASSLMGQSDSGAFF
CDR3nt: TGTGCCAGCAGCTTGATGGGACAAAGCGATTCGGGAGCTTTCTTT

j_gene: TRBJ2-2
v_gene: TRBV7-3
abundance: few
d_gene: TRBD1
CDR3aa: CASSPGTGGTGELFF
CDR3nt: TGTGCCAGCAGCCCCGGGACAGGGGGCACCGGGGAGCTGTTTTTT

j_gene: TRBJ1-1
v_gene: TRBV2
abundance: -
d_gene: -
CDR3aa: CASSDSYTEAFF
CDR3nt: TGTGCCAGCAGTGATTCATACACTGAAGCTTTCTTT

j_gene: TRBJ1-2
v_gene: TRBV20-1
abundance: once
d_gene: -
CDR3aa: CRGGDAYGYTF
CDR3nt: TGCAGAGGAGGGGATGCTTATGGCTACACCTTC

j_gene: TRBJ1-1
v_gene: TRBV6-1
abundance: -
d_gene: -
CDR3aa: CASSEAVGLNTEAFF
CDR3nt: TGTGCCAGCAGTGAAGCCGTAGGGCTGAACACTGAAGCTTTCTTT

j_gene: TRBJ1-5
v_gene: TRBV30
abundance: -
d_gene: TRBD1
CDR3aa: CAWSLGTGVSMAQHF
CDR3nt: TGTGCCTGGAGTCTCGGGACAGGGGTATCAATGGCCCAGCATTTT

j_gene: TRBJ2-3
v_gene: TRBV28
abundance: -
d_gene: -
CDR3aa: CASSYPQDTQYF
CDR3nt: TGTGCCAGCAGTTATCCGCAGGATACGCAGTATTTT

j_gene: TRBJ2-1
v_gene: TRBV18
abundance: -
d_gene: -
CDR3aa: CASSPPVQTTGPFF
CDR3nt: TGTGCCAGCTCACCACCAGTTCAAACGACAGGTCCTTTCTTC

j_gene: TRBJ2-7
v_gene: TRBV7-9
abundance: -
d_gene: -
CDR3aa: CASSWAEGGTYEQYF
CDR3nt: TGTGCCAGCAGCTGGGCTGAAGGGGGGACCTACGAGCAGTACTTC

j_gene: TRBJ1-2
v_gene: TRBV7-2
abundance: -
d_gene: -
CDR3aa: CASSTGSEGFLYGYTF
CDR3nt: TGTGCCAGCAGCACCGGGTCGGAAGGTTTCCTCTATGGCTACACCTTC

j_gene: TRBJ1-2
v_gene: TRBV4-1
abundance: -
d_gene: TRBD1
CDR3aa: CASSLGQGVYGYTF
CDR3nt: TGCGCCAGCAGCCTTGGACAGGGGGTTTATGGCTACACCTTC

j_gene: TRBJ2-1
v_gene: TRBV11-3
abundance: -
d_gene: TRBD2
CDR3aa: CASSLAGGAGNEQFF
CDR3nt: TGTGCCAGCAGCTTGGCGGGGGGGGCTGGAAATGAGCAGTTCTTC

j_gene: TRBJ2-7
v_gene: TRBV9
abundance: once
d_gene: TRBD2
CDR3aa: CASSFGLAEPYEQYF
CDR3nt: TGTGCCAGCAGCTTCGGACTAGCGGAGCCTTACGAGCAGTACTTC

j_gene: TRBJ1-4
v_gene: TRBV5-1
abundance: -
d_gene: -
CDR3aa: CASSLAVEGEKLFF
CDR3nt: TGCGCCAGCAGCTTGGCCGTGGAGGGTGAAAAACTGTTTTTT

j_gene: TRBJ2-7
v_gene: TRBV7-2
abundance: -
d_gene: -
CDR3aa: CASSLVSGVEQYF
CDR3nt: TGTGCCAGCAGCTTAGTATCAGGGGTAGAGCAGTACTTC